This T cell receptor beta chain originates from a study of shared clonotypes between healthy human individuals. Donors had no recently reported acute infections or vaccinations and were HIV-negative. V trimming: 5 bases; J trimming: 3 bases; junction bases outside the gene matches: 6. Germline V gene sequence: CDR1 SGHNT, CDR2 YENEEA. This CDR3 has 15 amino acids. Some clones are missing from TCRdb's copy, which holds only in-frame ones; the method was immunoSEQ multiplex PCR. The profile shows 2.3 million or so clones, 80% to 95% of them singletons. This clonotype originated in a man aged 18 to 30 in good health. Some clones in this sample may be carry-over from other donors' samples. The rearrangement joins TRBV11-3 to TRBJ2-7; 11 nucleotides agree with TRBD1. Source material: naive CD4+ T cells from PBMCs. Specified subset: CD45RA+ positively selected. CDR3 coding DNA: TGTGCCAGCAGCGCCTCCGGGACAGGGGGCTACGAGCAGTACTTC. The encoded protein is CASSASGTGGYEQYF.